This entry lists 8 T cell receptor beta chains sequenced from one sample in a study of T cells after yellow fever vaccination. TCRdb fed the 5' RACE reads into MiXCR, producing one record per CDR3 protein. The sample yields approximately 330,000 distinct CDR3 sequences, roughly 4% seen once. The sample in question was PBMCs, obtained 5 days after the yellow fever booster vaccination. The receptors originated from a man aged 18 to 35 who received the YFV17D yellow fever vaccine.

This clonotype was detected only a few times. V usage is TRBV5-1 and J usage is TRBJ1-1; unclear D gene. Per the germline V gene, CDR1 is SGHRS and CDR2 is YFSETQ. CDR3 length: 14 amino acids. The V gene lost 4 bases and the J gene lost 4 bases, with 14 bases spanning the gap. As DNA, the CDR3 is TGCGCCAGCAGCCTGACTGGGAGGGTCACTGAAGCTTTCTTT. Translating gives CASSLTGRVTEAFF.

This clonotype came up a few times. The gene calls are TRBV7-6 and TRBJ1-6; D call uncertain. The CDR3 extends over 18 amino acids. V gave up 1 base and J gave up 0 bases, with 13 bases separating them. From germline, CDR1 is SGHVS and CDR2 FNYEAQ. The CDR3 DNA reads TGTGCCAGCAGCTTAGAGGTTGCCGCGAGCTCCTATAATTCACCCCTCCACTTT. Its translation: CASSLEVAASSYNSPLHF.

This clonotype has at least ten counts. The rearrangement joins TRBV4-3 to TRBJ2-6, with D uncertain. V was cut by 4 bases and J by 2 bases, with 6 bases left in between. The germline CDR1 and CDR2 sequences are LGHNA and YSLEER. The CDR3 covers 14 residues. The CDR3 coding sequence is TGCGCCAGCAGCCGGATACCTGGGGCCAACGTCCTGACTTTC. Encoded protein: CASSRIPGANVLTF.

This clonotype was recorded many times. The chain carries TRBV4-2 and TRBJ2-1; 10 nucleotides align to TRBD2. Germline loops: CDR1 LGHNA, CDR2 YNFKEQ. Trimming took 0 bases from V and 9 from J; bases not matched to a gene: 11. The CDR3 loop spans 17 amino acids. The CDR3 bases are TGTGCCAGCAGCCAAGATAGTGGTAGCGGGGGGATCAGTGAGCAGTTCTTC. This translates into CASSQDSGSGGISEQFF.

This clonotype has a handful of counts. V is TRBV7-2 and J is TRBJ2-3; 10 bases map to TRBD2. The CDR3 is made up of 19 amino acids. Germline V gene sequence: CDR1 SGHTA, CDR2 FQGNSA. The V segment lost 4 bases and the J segment 7 bases; nucleotides outside the gene matches: 20. The CDR3 is CASSSPPQRGGRDVNTQYF. DNA of the CDR3: TGTGCCAGCAGCTCGCCCCCCCAGCGGGGGGGCCGGGACGTGAATACGCAGTATTTT. Full variable domain (outside the CDR3, taken from reference TRBV7-2 and TRBJ2-3): GAGVSQSPSNKVTEKGKDVELRCDPISGHTALYWYRQSLGQGLEFLIYFQGNSAPDKSGLPSDRFSAERTGGSVSTLTIQRTQQEDSAVYLCASSSPPQRGGRDVNTQYFGPGTRLTVL.

CDR3 in amino acids: CATSIRGRDGNQPQHF. The CDR3 DNA sequence: TGTGCCACCAGCATCCGGGGCAGGGATGGCAATCAGCCCCAGCATTTT. V is TRBV15 and J is TRBJ1-5; possible D gene TRBD1, 5 bases. Germline values: CDR1 LNHNV, CDR2 YYDKDF (reference sequence). Trimming took off 4 bases at V and 2 bases at J, with 15 bases between the two ends. CDR3 length: 16 amino acids.

This clonotype has at least ten counts. V is TRBV4-1 and J is TRBJ2-7; D possibly corresponds to TRBD2 (5 bases). The germline CDR1 and CDR2 sequences are MGHRA and YSYEKL. V lost 1 base and J lost 4, with 8 bases in between. The CDR3 is 13 residues long. DNA of the CDR3: TGCGCCAGCAGCCAAGTGGGGAGATACGAGCAGTACTTC. Encoded protein: CASSQVGRYEQYF.

The V gene is TRBV5-1, the J gene TRBJ2-2; 8 bases align to TRBD2. The CDR3 totals 17 residues. V trimming: 3 bases; J trimming: 5 bases; junction bases outside the gene matches: 12. Germline-derived CDR1 and CDR2 are SGHRS and YFSETQ. CDR3 in DNA: TGCGCCAGCAGCTCCTCGGTCGGGGGGGCGAGGACCGGGGAGCTGTTTTTT. As protein: CASSSSVGGARTGELFF.